The T cell receptor beta chain under discussion was sequenced for a study of cytomegalovirus exposure and HLA in healthy donors. At the level of the study: Findings of an earlier analysis included over 95 million unique TCR beta sequences from 190 million or so T cells.

The V end lost 4 bases, the J end lost 5 bases, and 9 bases lay between the germline ends. The CDR3 spans 12 residues. In germline, CDR1 is SGHRS, CDR2 YFSETQ. As concerns this clone: The sample contains more than one DNA sequence encoding this CDR3.

Researchers ran the PCR with 60 Vbeta and 13 Jbeta primers. Clones were read by immunoSEQ multiplex PCR, and TCRdb kept only the in-frame ones, dropping some. The sample holds some 170,000 clones, 70% to 85% seen once. The chain combines TRBV5-1 with TRBJ2-5; weak D call: TRBD2 (5 bases). Sequenced sample: PBMCs. The sequence was collected from a human donor in good health. The CDR3 nucleotides read TGCGCCAGCAGCCCCCCGGGGGAGACCCAGTACTTC. Its protein product is CASSPPGETQYF.